The T cell receptor (beta chain) described here comes from a study of T cells in Graves' hyperthyroidism and ophthalmopathy. The investigators amplified TCR beta CDR3 regions from RNA transcripts. Using the HTBI primer set, a first-round RT-PCR was run on the TCR CDR3. TCRdb used MiXCR to reprocess the multiplex PCR reads, holding one entry per CDR3 protein. Here the sample spans fewer than 850,000 distinct CDR3 sequences, roughly 17% being singletons. Trimming cost V 2 bases and J 4 bases; bases outside gene matches: 6. Germline assignment: CDR1 MNHEY and CDR2 SVGEGT. The CDR3 loop spans 16 amino acids.

The chain uses TRBV6-2 or TRBV6-3 and TRBJ2-1; TRBD2 matches at 9 bases. Sequencing was performed on blood. The receptor comes from a man aged 50 to 59 with Graves' hyperthyroidism. The CDR3 DNA reads TGTGCCAGCAGTTACATAGCGGGAGTGGGTTACAATGAGCAGTTCTTC. Translated, it gives CASSYIAGVGYNEQFF.